Listed here are 14 T cell receptor beta chains from one sample, sequenced in a study of PD-1 blockade in classical Hodgkin lymphoma. The assay was immunoSEQ multiplex PCR, and TCRdb's table has in-frame clones only and misses some. The sample has 28,000 or so clones, around 77% seen once. The time point was: cycle 4 day 1 (C4D1), after less than 7 weeks of nivolumab. All the patients suffered relapse after autologous stem cell transplantation, and brentuximab vedotin exposure differed. The sample was peripheral blood mononuclear cells (PBMCs), taken before the fourth cycle of nivolumab. These receptors were collected from a human donor with classical Hodgkin lymphoma.

This clone turned up a few times. This chain uses TRBV6-1 with TRBJ1-2; 8 nucleotides align to TRBD1. V dropped 5 bases and J dropped 5; count of bases not matched to a gene: 10. Germline-derived CDR1 and CDR2 are MNHNS and SASEGT. This CDR3 region has 15 residues. In nucleotides, the CDR3 is TGTGCCAGCAGTACTCGGACAGGGCTCGCATATGGCTACACCTTC. Its translation is CASSTRTGLAYGYTF.

The chain couples TRBV5-6 to TRBJ2-4, with 10 bases identical to TRBD1. In germline, CDR1 is SGHDT, CDR2 YYEEEE. This CDR3 contains 16 residues. Germline trimming cut 2 bases from V and 7 bases from J; bases unmatched to any gene: 9. Written as DNA, the CDR3 is TGTGCCAGCAGCTTAAAAGCGGGACAGGGGATGAACATTCAGTACTTC. Protein sequence: CASSLKAGQGMNIQYF.

To note about this clone: The junction departs from the called germline gene at one end, perhaps through a read error. The CDR3 loop reads CDSSEDRGYEKLFF. DNA of the CDR3: TGTGACAGCAGTGAGGACAGGGGTTATGAAAAACTGTTTTTT. The J gene is TRBJ1-4, the V gene TRBV25-1; 9 nucleotides line up with TRBD1. The germline V gene encodes CDR1 MGHDK and CDR2 SYGVNS. The CDR3 contains 14 residues.

CDR3 nucleotides: TGCGCCAGCAGCCGCCCCCTCGGGACAGGGGTTGGAGCTAATGAAAAACTGTTTTTT. Translation: CASSRPLGTGVGANEKLFF. The chain carries TRBV4-1 and TRBJ1-4, with 10 bases matching TRBD1. The V and J ends lost 4 bases and 3 bases, in that order; junction bases with no gene match: 14. Germline CDR1 and CDR2: MGHRA and YSYEKL. The CDR3 sequence is 19 residues long.

This clone was observed a handful of times. J is TRBJ2-7 and V is TRBV19; D gene uncertain. V was shortened by 6 bases and J by 5 bases, with 14 bases between the two germline ends. CDR3 length: 13 amino acids. Germline CDR1 is LNHDA and CDR2 is SQIVND (reference sequence). The CDR3, as DNA: TGTGCCAGTAGCGACGACTTAGGCGACGAGCAGTACTTC. Amino acid sequence: CASSDDLGDEQYF.

This clone showed up just once. CDR3 sequence: CASSQGLSAKNIQYF. The CDR3 nucleotides are TGTGCCAGCAGCCAAGGTCTCAGCGCCAAAAACATTCAGTACTTC. This rearrangement joins TRBV4-2 to TRBJ2-4; no clear D gene. Trimming removed 1 base at V and 1 base at J, with 8 bases between. Germline CDR1 reads LGHNA; CDR2 reads YNFKEQ. The CDR3 has 15 amino acids.

For this clone: Other DNA sequences in the sample encode the same CDR3. The rearrangement joins TRBV2 to TRBJ1-4, with 7 bases identical to TRBD1. V lost 7 bases and J lost 0; bases outside the gene matches: 5. The CDR3 totals 15 residues. Germline V gene sequence: CDR1 SNHLY, CDR2 FYNNEI. The DNA of the CDR3 is TGTGCCAGCAAAGGGGGCGTAACAACTAATGAAAAACTGTTTTTT. It is translated as CASKGGVTTNEKLFF.

The chain combines TRBV7-2 with TRBJ1-3, with D possibly matching TRBD1 (6 bases). This CDR3 is 15 amino acids long. In germline, CDR1 is SGHTA, CDR2 FQGNSA. V was clipped by 4 bases and J by 0 bases, with 10 bases between them. Here the CDR3 reads CASSSQGYSGNTIYF. The CDR3 DNA is TGTGCCAGCAGCTCACAGGGATACTCTGGAAACACCATATATTTT.

This clone was observed a few times. The V gene is TRBV6-1, the J gene TRBJ2-7; 12 bases line up with TRBD2. The V gene end was trimmed by 5 bases and the J gene end by 4 bases; junction bases not matched to a gene: 3. The CDR3 has 14 amino acids. Germline CDR1 and CDR2: MNHNS and SASEGT. CDR3 protein: CASSRGTSGYEQYF. As DNA, the CDR3 is TGTGCCAGCAGTAGGGGGACTAGCGGGTACGAGCAGTACTTC.

The V gene is TRBV6-1, the J gene TRBJ2-1, with D uncertain. Germline V gene sequence: CDR1 MNHNS, CDR2 SASEGT. The ends were cut back, 6 bases at V and 6 bases at J, with 6 bases in the middle. The CDR3 has 11 amino acids. CDR3 loop: CASRGSNEQFF. In nucleotides, the CDR3 is TGTGCCAGCAGGGGATCCAATGAGCAGTTCTTC.

This chain uses TRBV9 with TRBJ2-3, with 10 bases aligning to TRBD2. The junction had 14 bases not matched to a gene; V was cut back by 4 bases and J by 3 bases. Germline loops: CDR1 SGDLS, CDR2 YYNGEE. The CDR3 consists of 18 residues. This CDR3 is CASSYRDRAGGQTDTQYF. In DNA form, the CDR3 reads TGTGCCAGCAGCTACAGAGATCGAGCGGGAGGGCAAACAGATACGCAGTATTTT.

J is TRBJ2-3 and V is TRBV7-2; D perhaps matches TRBD1 (6 bases). Deletions cut 6 bases from V and 4 bases from J, with 14 bases between. The CDR3 spans 14 residues. CDR1 is SGHTA, CDR2 FQGNSA, per germline. CDR3 DNA: TGTGCCAGCAGTTCAACCAGGGGTTCAGATACGCAGTATTTT. Translation gives CASSSTRGSDTQYF.

CDR3 region: CASSLGLPITDTQYF. DNA for the CDR3: TGTGCCAGCAGCCTCGGACTGCCCATCACAGATACGCAGTATTTT. This chain links TRBV9 with TRBJ2-3; D perhaps matches TRBD2 (5 bases). CDR3 size: 15 residues. Trimming removed 4 bases at V and 2 bases at J, with 14 bases between. The germline gives CDR1 SGDLS, CDR2 YYNGEE.

The chain recombines TRBV2 with TRBJ2-7, with TRBD2 matching 9 bases. Looked up from germline, CDR1 is SNHLY and CDR2 is FYNNEI. After removal of 3 bases from V and 6 bases from J, the junction contained 6 bases not matched to a gene. CDR3 length: 14 amino acids. The CDR3 loop is CASSDLREGSEQYF. CDR3 nucleotide sequence: TGTGCCAGCAGTGACTTGCGGGAGGGATCCGAGCAGTACTTC. Based on the CDR3 plus reference TRBV2 and TRBJ2-7, the full variable domain is EPEVTQTPSHQVTQMGQEVILRCVPISNHLYFYWYRQILGQKVEFLVSFYNNEISEKSEIFDDQFSVERPDGSNFTLKIRSTKLEDSAMYFCASSDLREGSEQYFGPGTRLTVT.